A selection of T cell receptor beta chains follows, all from one sample in a study of T cells in Graves' hyperthyroidism and ophthalmopathy. TCRdb reanalysed the multiplex PCR reads using MiXCR and keeps one entry per CDR3 protein. The data hold approximately 400,000 distinct CDR3 sequences, with around 13% observed a single time. Sequences were obtained from blood. The receptor source for this set is a woman in her 30s with Graves' ophthalmopathy. The CDR3 runs from the conserved cysteine through the conserved F or W. A D gene is named only where the DNA matches it firmly. A row's size may be missing; if present it is once, few, many or a size class.

d_gene	abundance	len	v_gene	j_gene	CDR3nt	CDR3aa
.	many	14	TRBV28	TRBJ1-2	TGTGCAGTGGGGGGGGACCTCAGGCTGGGCGGCTACACCTTC	CAVGGDLRLGGYTF
TRBD2	many	12	TRBV7-9	TRBJ2-7	TGTGCCAGCAGCCGGGGCGGGGGCGAGCAGTACTTC	CASSRGGGEQYF
.	.	15	TRBV2	TRBJ1-6	TGCGCCAGCAGCCACCAGGCGGGTGGTAGGTCACCCCTCCACTTT	CASSHQAGGRSPLHF
.	many	15	TRBV7-3	TRBJ1-6	TGTGCCAGCAGCTTACAGGACGGATATAATTCACCCCTCCACTTT	CASSLQDGYNSPLHF
.	many	17	TRBV28	TRBJ1-5	TGTGCCAGCAGTTCCGTCAGACTCGGATTTAGCAATCAGCCCCAGCATTTT	CASSSVRLGFSNQPQHF
TRBD1	.	16	TRBV7-9	TRBJ1-4	TGTGCCAGCAGCTTGGCCCTGGGACAGTTTACTGAAAAACTGTTTTTT	CASSLALGQFTEKLFF
.	few	18	TRBV7-9	TRBJ1-3	TGTGCCAGCAGCTTAGCGGGGTATGGGATCACTGCGGGAAACACCATATATTTT	CASSLAGYGITAGNTIYF
TRBD1	few	15	TRBV12-3/TRBV12-4	TRBJ2-1	TGTGCCAGCAGAAAAACAGGGGGCCGGGACAATGAGCAGTTCTTC	CASRKTGGRDNEQFF
.	.	11	TRBV4-2	TRBJ1-1	TGTGCCAGCAGCCAAGATGCTGAAGCTTTCTTT	CASSQDAEAFF
.	many	14	TRBV7-3	TRBJ2-3	TGTGCCAGCAGCTTGGGGACTCCCGCAGATACGCAGTATTTT	CASSLGTPADTQYF
TRBD1	many	15	TRBV2	TRBJ1-1	TGTGCCAGCAGTGATAGGGGACAGGGGGGCACTGAAGCTTTCTTT	CASSDRGQGGTEAFF
.	many	18	TRBV7-6	TRBJ1-6	TGTGCCAGCAGCTTAAAGCCCAAGGCGTTACACCTTAATTCACCCCTCCACTTT	CASSLKPKALHLNSPLHF
TRBD2	.	13	TRBV12-3/TRBV12-4	TRBJ2-1	TGTGCCAGCAGCCCCGGACTAGTCTATGAGCAGTTCTTC	CASSPGLVYEQFF
TRBD1	many	13	TRBV12-3/TRBV12-4	TRBJ1-5	TGTGCCAGCAGTCTCCGGACAGGAACTACCTGGCATTTT	CASSLRTGTTWHF
.	many	14	TRBV28	TRBJ2-7	TGTGCCAGCAGTTTTGGGCAGAGCTGGCACGAGCAGTACTTC	CASSFGQSWHEQYF
.	many	14	TRBV4-1	TRBJ2-7	TGCGCCAGCAGTCGGGGGGCAGGGGTCGGCGAGCAGTACTTC	CASSRGAGVGEQYF
.	many	14	TRBV6-2/TRBV6-3	TRBJ2-2	TGTGCCAGCAACGGGGCGTTATTGGCCGGGGAGCTGTTTTTT	CASNGALLAGELFF
.	many	14	TRBV6-1	TRBJ1-4	TGTGCCAGCAGTGAAGCGTTTGGCACCGAAAAACTGTTTTTT	CASSEAFGTEKLFF
TRBD1	many	16	TRBV11-3	TRBJ1-3	TGTGCCAGCAGCTTAAACAGGGGGAGCCGCCGAAACACCATATATTTT	CASSLNRGSRRNTIYF
.	many	16	TRBV2	TRBJ2-7	TGTGCCAGCAGTGAAGCGGTTGACAGCCGTTCTGACGAGCAGTACTTC	CASSEAVDSRSDEQYF
TRBD1	many	18	TRBV28	TRBJ1-3	TGTGCCAGCATAGAGACACCGGGACAGGGTAGTTCTGGAAACACCATATATTTT	CASIETPGQGSSGNTIYF
.	many	16	TRBV28	TRBJ2-1	TGTGCCAGCCGGAGGAGTGGGGGTAGCTCCTACAATGAGCAGTTCTTC	CASRRSGGSSYNEQFF
.	few	12	TRBV7-2	TRBJ1-2	TGTGCCAGCAGCCCTTCGATCGGGCAGGGGACCTTC	CASSPSIGQGTF
.	many	14	TRBV24-1	TRBJ2-2	TGTGCCACCAGTGATCGCTCGGTGGGCGGGGAGCTGTTTTTT	CATSDRSVGGELFF
.	many	17	TRBV15	TRBJ2-5	TGTGCCACCAGCAGAGCCCCTGGAACAGGGCTGGCGGAGACCCAGTACTTC	CATSRAPGTGLAETQYF
TRBD2	.	13	TRBV20-1	TRBJ2-7	TGCAGTGTGCGGACTAGCGGGACCGACGAGCAGTACTTC	CSVRTSGTDEQYF
.	many	15	TRBV11-1	TRBJ1-1	TGTGCCAGCAGCTTAGCTGCGGGGAGGCGCACTGAAGCTTTCTTT	CASSLAAGRRTEAFF
TRBD1	.	16	TRBV3-1	TRBJ1-1	TGTGCCAGCAGCCCTCCGGGACAGGGGGCCTACACTGAAGCTTTCTTT	CASSPPGQGAYTEAFF
.	.	15	TRBV5-5	TRBJ2-3	TGTGCCAGCAGCTTTTTAGCTAGGGAATCAGATACGCAGTATTTT	CASSFLARESDTQYF
TRBD1	few	13	TRBV30	TRBJ1-1	TGTGCCTGGAGTACAGGGGCGGGCACTGAAGCTTTCTTT	CAWSTGAGTEAFF
.	few	15	TRBV6-1	TRBJ2-2	TGTGCCAGCAGTCCGGTGGCTTTGATCACCGGGGAGCTGTTTTTT	CASSPVALITGELFF
.	few	16	TRBV25-1	TRBJ1-2	TGTGCCAGCAGTGAATATGGAGGGGCAGGGCACTATGGCTACACCTTC	CASSEYGGAGHYGYTF
TRBD2	few	18	TRBV24-1	TRBJ2-5	TGTGCCACCAGTGACCAAACTAGCGGGGGACTCTACCAAGAGACCCAGTACTTC	CATSDQTSGGLYQETQYF
.	many	18	TRBV12-3/TRBV12-4	TRBJ2-3	TGTGCCAGCAGTTTTGGCCCGAGGGGCCTGACTAGCACAGATACGCAGTATTTT	CASSFGPRGLTSTDTQYF
TRBD1	few	15	TRBV20-1	TRBJ1-2	TGCAGTGCTCGAGGACCGGACAGGGTTAACTATGGCTACACCTTC	CSARGPDRVNYGYTF
.	.	16	TRBV20-1	TRBJ1-5	TGCAGTGCTAGCCCACTGTCGAGGGAGGGTAATCAGCCCCAGCATTTT	CSASPLSREGNQPQHF
.	few	14	TRBV24-1	TRBJ2-4	TGTGCCACCAGTGATTCACGGGTCTTAAACATTCAGTACTTC	CATSDSRVLNIQYF
.	many	13	TRBV30	TRBJ1-4	TGTGCCTGGACCCGGGCCAGTAATGAAAAACTGTTTTTT	CAWTRASNEKLFF
.	many	16	TRBV5-6	TRBJ2-2	TGTGCCAGCAGCCCGAGGGACTGGACCCAGTCCGGGGAGCTGTTTTTT	CASSPRDWTQSGELFF
.	many	17	TRBV11-2	TRBJ2-3	TGTGCCAGCACCGTAGGGTACTACAGGGTCGACACAGATACGCAGTATTTT	CASTVGYYRVDTDTQYF
.	many	14	TRBV9	TRBJ1-4	TGTGCCAGCAGCGAGCGGTCCCAGACCGAAAAACTGTTTTTT	CASSERSQTEKLFF
.	many	15	TRBV10-2	TRBJ2-7	TGCGCCAGCAGTGACTACAGTACTTACTCCTACGAGCAGTACTTC	CASSDYSTYSYEQYF
.	many	16	TRBV6-1	TRBJ1-2	TGTGCCAGCAGTGAAATGAGGGGGGGCGCGAGCTATGGCTACACCTTC	CASSEMRGGASYGYTF
.	many	13	TRBV20-1	TRBJ2-7	TGCAGTGCTCTTCGCGGGAAAATCTACGAGCAGTACTTC	CSALRGKIYEQYF
.	many	14	TRBV5-1	TRBJ1-2	TGCGCCAGCAGCTTGGAAGGGGGGGGCGGTGGCTACACCTTC	CASSLEGGGGGYTF
TRBD1	.	15	TRBV6-1	TRBJ2-5	TGTGCCAGCAGCATTGGACAGGGCCGTCAAGAGACCCAGTACTTC	CASSIGQGRQETQYF
.	.	14	TRBV5-5	TRBJ2-7	TGTGCCAGCAGCTTGGAGGATTTCATGTACGAGCAGTACTTC	CASSLEDFMYEQYF
TRBD1	many	15	TRBV19	TRBJ1-5	TGTGCCAGTAGAACCCGGGACAGGGGCAATCAGCCCCAGCATTTT	CASRTRDRGNQPQHF
.	once	13	TRBV6-2/TRBV6-3	TRBJ1-2	TGTGCCACCGAGACAGAACATAACTATGGCTACACCTTC	CATETEHNYGYTF
TRBD2	many	17	TRBV2	TRBJ2-5	TGTGCCAGCAGGACTAGCGGGGGGCCCTTCCCCAAAGAGACCCAGTACTTC	CASRTSGGPFPKETQYF
TRBD2	many	20	TRBV6-1	TRBJ2-3	TGTGCCAGCAGTGAAGAAGTCGGGGGGGGGGCGTTCGGTAGCCCAGATACGCAGTATTTT	CASSEEVGGGAFGSPDTQYF
TRBD1	many	15	TRBV11-2	TRBJ1-1	TGTGCCAGCAGCTCCCGACAGGGGAGGAACACTGAAGCTTTCTTT	CASSSRQGRNTEAFF
TRBD1	many	17	TRBV28	TRBJ2-3	TGTGCCAGCAGTATACATCCTCCGGGACAGGGCACAGATACGCAGTATTTT	CASSIHPPGQGTDTQYF
TRBD1	few	13	TRBV18	TRBJ2-5	TGTGCCAGCTCACTGGACAGGGATGAGACCCAGTACTTC	CASSLDRDETQYF
TRBD2	many	15	TRBV7-2	TRBJ2-7	TGTGCCAGCAGCTCGGGACTAGCGTCGGCGTACGAGCAGTACTTC	CASSSGLASAYEQYF
.	many	12	TRBV6-5	TRBJ1-5	TGTGCCAGCAGTTCGGGTCCTCAGCCCCAGCATTTT	CASSSGPQPQHF
TRBD1	.	15	TRBV6-1	TRBJ1-1	TGTGCCAGGGAGGGGACAGGGGAGTTGAACACTGAAGCTTTCTTT	CAREGTGELNTEAFF